The 12 T cell receptor beta chains presented below share a single source sample, sequenced in a study of breast tumors, draining lymph nodes, adjacent tissues. MiXCR was run by TCRdb on the multiplex PCR reads, yielding one entry per CDR3 protein. The table has approximately 210,000 distinct CDR3 sequences, approximately 36% seen once. Samples came from axillary lymph nodes draining the breast cancer. The sample consisted of axillary lymph node tissue. The receptors derive from a female donor with breast cancer. Some clones in this sample may be carry-over from other donors' samples.

This clonotype has ten or more counts. J is TRBJ2-7 and V is TRBV4-2; D possibly uses TRBD1 or TRBD2 (7 bases each). This CDR3 contains 15 residues. The V and J ends lost 4 bases and 3 bases respectively, with 16 bases between them. The germline CDR1 and CDR2 sequences are LGHNA and YNFKEQ. The CDR3 coding sequence is TGTGCCAGCAGCCCAGGGGGGGGAGGGGGCTACGAGCAGTACTTC. Residues: CASSPGGGGGYEQYF.

The table lists this clonotype with a few counts. This sequence may be a read error, since a much larger clone differs from it by one base. The CDR3 spells CASSVASQGAGGSTF. As DNA, the CDR3 is TGTGCCAGCAGCGTAGCATCGCAGGGGGCGGGTGGCTCCACCTTC. The chain employs TRBV9 and TRBJ1-2, with 8 bases lining up with TRBD1. The CDR3 contains 15 residues. Germline V lookup: CDR1 SGDLS, CDR2 YYNGEE.

In the case of this clonotype: A much larger clone is a single base away; this may be a read error. The chain uses TRBV10-3 and TRBJ1-2; D possibly corresponds to TRBD1 (6 bases). CDR3 size: 15 residues. Germline V gene sequence: CDR1 ENHRY, CDR2 SYGVKD. CDR3 DNA: TGTGCCAGCAGCGTACGACAGGAGCTAGGCTATGGCTCCACCTTC. Its translation is CASSVRQELGYGSTF.

Notes on this clonotype: A much larger clone lies a single base off, so this may be a read error. The chain combines TRBV7-9 with TRBJ2-3, with TRBD2 matching over 8 bases. The CDR3 has 15 residues. Germline CDR1 and CDR2: SEHNR and FQNEAQ (reference sequence). CDR3 nucleotides: TGTGCCAGCAGCGTAGCGGGGACCACCACAGATACGCAGTATTTT. Protein: CASSVAGTTTDTQYF.

The count of this clonotype is one. This may come from a read error, since a much larger clone is one base off. This chain uses TRBV6-5 with TRBJ1-5; TRBD1 agrees at 8 bases. This CDR3 contains 16 residues. Germline V CDR1 and CDR2: MNHEY, SVGAGI. CDR3 DNA: TGTGCCAACAGTGAATCGGACAGGGTGGGCAATCAGCCCCAGCATTTT. It specifies CANSESDRVGNQPQHF.

This clonotype was seen at least ten times. The DNA for the CDR3 is TGTGCCAGCAGTTACTCGACAGGGAGCTACACCTTC. It translates to CASSYSTGSYTF. V gene TRBV6-5 combines with J gene TRBJ1-2; 7 bases are a match to TRBD1. V gave up 0 bases and J gave up 9 bases; unmatched junction bases: 1. Per germline, CDR1 MNHEY and CDR2 SVGAGI. This CDR3 spans 12 amino acids.

Ten or more counts support this clonotype. The J gene is TRBJ1-5, the V gene TRBV2, with D possibly TRBD1 on 6 matching bases. V gave up 3 bases and J gave up 7 bases, with 10 bases separating them. CDR3 length: 13 residues. Germline V CDR1 and CDR2: SNHLY, FYNNEI. The CDR3 nucleotides read TGTGCCAGCAGTGATCAGGGGCTGCAGCCCCAGCATTTT. Protein product: CASSDQGLQPQHF.

Remarks on this clonotype: A much larger clone lies one base from this, so it may be a read error. The chain links TRBV6-1 to TRBJ1-2, with D hard to call. The CDR3 is 14 residues long. Germline CDR1 MNHNS, CDR2 SASEGT. The CDR3 here is CATLLNRAGHGNTF. Written as DNA, the CDR3 is TGTGCCACCCTCCTAAACCGGGCCGGGCATGGCAACACCTTC.

The chain recombines TRBV11-2 with TRBJ1-3; D unclear. Germline assignment: CDR1 SGHAT and CDR2 FQNNGV. The V end lost 2 bases, the J end lost 11 bases, and 13 bases lay between the germline ends. The CDR3 contains 13 residues. CDR3 sequence (DNA): TGTGCCAGCAGCTTATCAGCGGGGAACCCCATATATTTT. Protein: CASSLSAGNPIYF.

This clonotype was seen a few times. This chain joins TRBV3-1 and TRBJ1-4; D is unclear. Trimming shortened V by 2 bases and J by 0 bases, and 4 bases separated the two germline ends. Germline-derived CDR1 and CDR2 are LGHDT and YNNKEL (reference sequence). This CDR3 has 14 amino acids. Here the CDR3 DNA reads TGTGCCAGCAGCCAACTTTCAACTAATGAAAAACTGTTTTTT. It codes for CASSQLSTNEKLFF.

This clonotype was seen repeatedly, ten times or more. The chain has TRBV19 and TRBJ2-3, with 12 positions matching TRBD2. J lost 8 bases, V lost 5 bases, and 11 bases had no gene match. CDR1 and CDR2 (germline): LNHDA, SQIVND (reference sequence). The CDR3 sequence is 16 residues long. CDR3 loop: CASSPTSGRQKPTQYF. The CDR3 coding sequence is TGTGCCAGTAGTCCGACTAGCGGGAGACAAAAACCTACGCAGTATTTT.

The chain carries TRBV6-1 and TRBJ2-2; tentatively, D is TRBD1 (5 bases). The J call is doubtful: the DNA matches TRBJ1-1 better. Germline loops: CDR1 MNHNS, CDR2 SASEGT. This CDR3 has 13 residues. The CDR3 region is CASSEGVGTEAFF. CDR3 nucleotide sequence: TGTGCCAGCAGTGAGGGGGTTGGAACTGAAGCTTTCTTT.